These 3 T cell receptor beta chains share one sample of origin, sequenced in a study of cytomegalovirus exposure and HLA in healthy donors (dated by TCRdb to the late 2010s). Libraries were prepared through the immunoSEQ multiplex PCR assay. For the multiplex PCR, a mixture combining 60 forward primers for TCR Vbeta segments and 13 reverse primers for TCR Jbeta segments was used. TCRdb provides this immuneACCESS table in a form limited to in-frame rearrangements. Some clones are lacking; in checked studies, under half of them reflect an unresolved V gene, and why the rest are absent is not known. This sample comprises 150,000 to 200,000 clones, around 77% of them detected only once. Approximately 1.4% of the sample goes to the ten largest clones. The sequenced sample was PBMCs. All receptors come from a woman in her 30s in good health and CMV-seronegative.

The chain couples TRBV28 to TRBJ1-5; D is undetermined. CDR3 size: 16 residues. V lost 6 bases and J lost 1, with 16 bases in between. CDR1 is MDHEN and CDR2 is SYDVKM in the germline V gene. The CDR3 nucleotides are TGTGCCAGCAGCTATCTTCGAGGGAGCAGCAATCAGCCCCAGCATTTT. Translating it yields CASSYLRGSSNQPQHF.

CDR3 in amino acids: CASRERIITDTQYF. CDR3 DNA: TGTGCCAGCAGGGAGCGGATCATCACAGATACGCAGTATTTT. This chain connects TRBV2 to TRBJ2-3; TRBD2 is a possible D gene (5 bases). Deletions cut 6 bases from V and 2 bases from J, with 12 bases between. This CDR3 region has 14 residues. CDR1 and CDR2 from the germline V gene are SNHLY and FYNNEI.

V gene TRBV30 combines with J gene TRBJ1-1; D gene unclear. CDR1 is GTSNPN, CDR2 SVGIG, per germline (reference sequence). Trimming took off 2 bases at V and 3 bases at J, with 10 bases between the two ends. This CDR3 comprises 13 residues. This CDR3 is CAWSPGKYTEAFF. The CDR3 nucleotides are TGTGCCTGGAGTCCGGGGAAGTACACTGAAGCTTTCTTT.